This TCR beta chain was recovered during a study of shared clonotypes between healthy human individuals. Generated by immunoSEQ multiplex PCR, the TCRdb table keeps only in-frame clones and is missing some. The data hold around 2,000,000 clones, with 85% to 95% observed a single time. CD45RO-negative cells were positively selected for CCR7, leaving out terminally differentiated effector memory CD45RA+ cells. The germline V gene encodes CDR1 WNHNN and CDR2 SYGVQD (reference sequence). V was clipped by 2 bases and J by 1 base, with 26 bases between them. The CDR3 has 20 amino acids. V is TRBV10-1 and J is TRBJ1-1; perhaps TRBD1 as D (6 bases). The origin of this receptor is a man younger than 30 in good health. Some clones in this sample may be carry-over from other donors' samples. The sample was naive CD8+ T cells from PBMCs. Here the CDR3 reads CASSELGAGALERSNTEAFF. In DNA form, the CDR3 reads TGCGCCAGCAGTGAGCTTGGGGCAGGGGCCCTTGAACGATCGAACACTGAAGCTTTCTTT.